Listed below are T cell receptor beta chains from one sample, sequenced in a study of blood T cell repertoires in COVID-19. Using immunoSEQ multiplex PCR, the repertoire was profiled, and TCRdb retains in-frame clones only, with some absent. The table records some 300,000 clones, over 75% of them present only once. Sequenced input: PBMCs or T cells enriched from blood (not recorded which). The source is a woman aged 25-40 years who had recovered from COVID-19. Each CDR3 is given with its conserved first and last residue. Fields, in order: V gene, D gene, clone size, J gene, CDR3 DNA, CDR3 protein. D genes are given only for firm matches. Not all rows give a size; the values are once, few, many and, for expanded clones, a class.

v_gene: TRBV27
d_gene: -
abundance: few
j_gene: TRBJ1-5
CDR3nt: TGTGCCAGCAGTCCGGGATTTGGCAATCAGCCCCAGCATTTT
CDR3aa: CASSPGFGNQPQHF

v_gene: TRBV27
d_gene: -
abundance: -
j_gene: TRBJ2-1
CDR3nt: TGTGCCAGCAGTTTACCCAGGGGGCGGGGGAGCTCCTACAATGAGCAGTTCTTC
CDR3aa: CASSLPRGRGSSYNEQFF

v_gene: TRBV3-1/TRBV3-2
d_gene: -
abundance: once
j_gene: TRBJ2-3
CDR3nt: TGTGCCAGCAGCCAAGGCGGTTCGAGCACAGATACGCAGTATTTT
CDR3aa: CASSQGGSSTDTQYF

v_gene: TRBV24-1
d_gene: -
abundance: -
j_gene: TRBJ2-3
CDR3nt: TGTGCCACCAACTCCAGGCGTTCTAGCACAGATACGCAGTATTTT
CDR3aa: CATNSRRSSTDTQYF

v_gene: TRBV7-8
d_gene: -
abundance: -
j_gene: TRBJ1-2
CDR3nt: TGTGCCAGCAGCCCCCTCCCAGGGTCCTATAGCTACACCTTC
CDR3aa: CASSPLPGSYSYTF

v_gene: TRBV4-1
d_gene: TRBD2
abundance: few
j_gene: TRBJ2-3
CDR3nt: TGCGCCAGCAGCCAAGGGCCTAGCGGGGGAATATCAGATACGCAGTATTTT
CDR3aa: CASSQGPSGGISDTQYF

v_gene: TRBV5-1
d_gene: -
abundance: -
j_gene: TRBJ1-6
CDR3nt: TGCGCCAGCAGCTTGGCCACTTTACGCGGTGGCTATAATTCACCCCTCCACTTT
CDR3aa: CASSLATLRGGYNSPLHF

v_gene: TRBV9
d_gene: TRBD1
abundance: few
j_gene: TRBJ2-2
CDR3nt: TGTGCCAGCAGCGGATACAGGGGTACGAACACCGGGGAGCTGTTTTTT
CDR3aa: CASSGYRGTNTGELFF

v_gene: TRBV24-1
d_gene: -
abundance: -
j_gene: TRBJ2-1
CDR3nt: TGTGCCACCAGTGATCCCACAGACGCCTACAATGAGCAGTTCTTC
CDR3aa: CATSDPTDAYNEQFF

v_gene: TRBV19
d_gene: -
abundance: -
j_gene: TRBJ2-2
CDR3nt: TGTGCCAGTAGTTATACAGGTTACACCGGGGAGCTGTTTTTT
CDR3aa: CASSYTGYTGELFF

v_gene: TRBV3-1/TRBV3-2
d_gene: -
abundance: -
j_gene: TRBJ1-2
CDR3nt: TGTGCCAGCAGCCAAGATAACGTAGCAGGGTATAACTATGGCTACACCTTC
CDR3aa: CASSQDNVAGYNYGYTF

v_gene: TRBV3-1/TRBV3-2
d_gene: -
abundance: -
j_gene: TRBJ2-7
CDR3nt: TGTGCCAGCAGCCAAGCAGGGTTGTCCTACGAGCAGTACTTC
CDR3aa: CASSQAGLSYEQYF

v_gene: TRBV28
d_gene: -
abundance: -
j_gene: TRBJ1-6
CDR3nt: TGTGCCAGCAGTCCCATGGGGGGGGCTGGTAATAATTCACCCCTCCACTTT
CDR3aa: CASSPMGGAGNNSPLHF

v_gene: TRBV10-3
d_gene: TRBD1
abundance: -
j_gene: TRBJ2-7
CDR3nt: TGTGCCATCAGTGAGTCCCCCTTTCCTGGGACAGGGGTCTACGAGCAGTACTTC
CDR3aa: CAISESPFPGTGVYEQYF

v_gene: TRBV4-1
d_gene: TRBD1
abundance: -
j_gene: TRBJ2-7
CDR3nt: TGCGCCAGCAGCCAAGATAATAACAGGGGCTACGAGCAGTACTTC
CDR3aa: CASSQDNNRGYEQYF

v_gene: TRBV5-1
d_gene: -
abundance: -
j_gene: TRBJ1-1
CDR3nt: TGCGCCAGCAGCCCGCCACAGGGTGGGAAATCAAGAACTGAAGCTTTCTTT
CDR3aa: CASSPPQGGKSRTEAFF

v_gene: TRBV30
d_gene: TRBD2
abundance: -
j_gene: TRBJ2-1
CDR3nt: TGTGCCTGGAGTGTACCTCGACTAGCGGGGGGGCTTATTTCCTACAATGAGCAGTTCTTC
CDR3aa: CAWSVPRLAGGLISYNEQFF

v_gene: TRBV3-1/TRBV3-2
d_gene: -
abundance: once
j_gene: TRBJ2-7
CDR3nt: TGTGCCAGCAGCCAAGCAGCGGTACCATCCTACGAGCAGTACTTC
CDR3aa: CASSQAAVPSYEQYF

v_gene: TRBV4-1
d_gene: TRBD2
abundance: -
j_gene: TRBJ2-5
CDR3nt: TGCGCCAGCAGCTACGGGACTAGCGGGGGCGAGTGGAAAGAGACCCAGTACTTC
CDR3aa: CASSYGTSGGEWKETQYF

v_gene: TRBV11-2
d_gene: TRBD2
abundance: -
j_gene: TRBJ2-5
CDR3nt: TGTGCCAGCAGCATCTGGACTAGCGATCAAGAGACCCAGTACTTC
CDR3aa: CASSIWTSDQETQYF

v_gene: TRBV28
d_gene: TRBD1
abundance: -
j_gene: TRBJ1-2
CDR3nt: TGTGCCAGCAGAAGACAGGGCGGTTATGGCTACACCTTC
CDR3aa: CASRRQGGYGYTF

v_gene: TRBV15
d_gene: TRBD1
abundance: -
j_gene: TRBJ1-2
CDR3nt: TGTGCCACCAGCAGAGATGGGACAGCTAACTATGGCTACACCTTC
CDR3aa: CATSRDGTANYGYTF

v_gene: TRBV30
d_gene: -
abundance: -
j_gene: TRBJ1-5
CDR3nt: TGTGCCTGGAGTCAGGCCACGGTCTTCAATCAGCCCCAGCATTTT
CDR3aa: CAWSQATVFNQPQHF

v_gene: TRBV5-1
d_gene: -
abundance: -
j_gene: TRBJ2-1
CDR3nt: TGCGCCAGCAGCCCGCCGGAGAGCTCCTACAATGAGCAGTTCTTC
CDR3aa: CASSPPESSYNEQFF

v_gene: TRBV10-3
d_gene: -
abundance: -
j_gene: TRBJ2-7
CDR3nt: TGTGCCATCAGTAGATTCCAGCGCGACGAGCAGTACTTC
CDR3aa: CAISRFQRDEQYF

v_gene: TRBV7-2
d_gene: TRBD1
abundance: few
j_gene: TRBJ2-7
CDR3nt: TGTGCCAGCAGCTCCCCGGACAGGGAGGACGAGCAGTACTTC
CDR3aa: CASSSPDREDEQYF

v_gene: TRBV29-1
d_gene: -
abundance: -
j_gene: TRBJ1-2
CDR3nt: TGCAGCGTTCCCTCGGTGCAGGCTAACTATGGCTACACCTTC
CDR3aa: CSVPSVQANYGYTF

v_gene: TRBV29-1
d_gene: -
abundance: -
j_gene: TRBJ1-2
CDR3nt: TGCAGCGTTGAAGGACGGGGTGGCTACACCTTC
CDR3aa: CSVEGRGGYTF

v_gene: TRBV5-1
d_gene: -
abundance: -
j_gene: TRBJ2-2
CDR3nt: TGCGCCAGCAGCAGGGGATTGGGCGGGGAGCTGTTTTTT
CDR3aa: CASSRGLGGELFF

v_gene: TRBV5-8
d_gene: TRBD1
abundance: -
j_gene: TRBJ2-7
CDR3nt: TGTGCCAGCAGCACGTCCGGGACAGGGGTTGCCGAGCAGTACTTC
CDR3aa: CASSTSGTGVAEQYF

v_gene: TRBV7-9
d_gene: TRBD1
abundance: -
j_gene: TRBJ2-3
CDR3nt: TGTGCCAGCAGCCCGGGACAGAGCACAGATACGCAGTATTTT
CDR3aa: CASSPGQSTDTQYF

v_gene: TRBV15
d_gene: TRBD2
abundance: -
j_gene: TRBJ2-5
CDR3nt: TGTGCCACCAGCAGAGATCCAGCGGGGGTCCAAGAGACCCAGTACTTC
CDR3aa: CATSRDPAGVQETQYF

v_gene: TRBV9
d_gene: -
abundance: -
j_gene: TRBJ1-3
CDR3nt: TGTGCCAGCAGCGTAGGATGGGGCTCAAATTCTGGAAACACCATATATTTT
CDR3aa: CASSVGWGSNSGNTIYF

v_gene: TRBV6-2/TRBV6-3
d_gene: -
abundance: once
j_gene: TRBJ1-3
CDR3nt: TGTGCCAGCAGCCTCACCTACCCCGAGAAAAACACCATATATTTT
CDR3aa: CASSLTYPEKNTIYF

v_gene: TRBV28
d_gene: -
abundance: -
j_gene: TRBJ1-1
CDR3nt: TGTGCCAGCAGTTTGGAACCCCAGGTAACTGAAGCTTTCTTT
CDR3aa: CASSLEPQVTEAFF

v_gene: TRBV10-2
d_gene: TRBD1
abundance: -
j_gene: TRBJ1-3
CDR3nt: TGCGCCAGCTGTCGGGGGGGAGGGGGCGCTGGTGGAAACACCATATATTTT
CDR3aa: CASCRGGGGAGGNTIYF

v_gene: TRBV4-1
d_gene: TRBD2
abundance: -
j_gene: TRBJ2-7
CDR3nt: TGCGCCAGCAGCCAAGGAGGACTAGCGGGGATCGACGAGCAGTACTTC
CDR3aa: CASSQGGLAGIDEQYF

v_gene: TRBV6-5
d_gene: -
abundance: -
j_gene: TRBJ1-2
CDR3nt: TGTGCCAGCAGGCCAGGGCCTAACTATGGCTACACCTTC
CDR3aa: CASRPGPNYGYTF

v_gene: TRBV2
d_gene: -
abundance: -
j_gene: TRBJ2-2
CDR3nt: TGTGCCAGCAGTGAAACCACAGGGAATTCCGGGGAGCTGTTTTTT
CDR3aa: CASSETTGNSGELFF

v_gene: TRBV2
d_gene: -
abundance: -
j_gene: TRBJ2-7
CDR3nt: TGTGCCAGCAGTGAAGCGCGTTCGAGAGGGGAGCAGTACTTC
CDR3aa: CASSEARSRGEQYF

v_gene: TRBV12-5
d_gene: -
abundance: few
j_gene: TRBJ1-1
CDR3nt: TGTGCTAGTGGTTTAGGGGGGATGGGACTAGGAGCTTTCTTT
CDR3aa: CASGLGGMGLGAFF

v_gene: TRBV2
d_gene: -
abundance: -
j_gene: TRBJ2-7
CDR3nt: TGTGCCAGCAGTCAAAGGGGTCGGCAGGACAACTCCTACGAGCAGTACTTC
CDR3aa: CASSQRGRQDNSYEQYF

v_gene: TRBV6-6
d_gene: TRBD2
abundance: -
j_gene: TRBJ2-7
CDR3nt: TGTGCCAGCAGTCGAAAGAGGAACCTAGCGGGGGGGACCTACGAGCAGTACTTC
CDR3aa: CASSRKRNLAGGTYEQYF

v_gene: TRBV14
d_gene: TRBD1
abundance: -
j_gene: TRBJ1-2
CDR3nt: TGTGCCAGCAGCCCTACCCGCGGGGGACAGGGGAACTATGGCTACACCTTC
CDR3aa: CASSPTRGGQGNYGYTF

v_gene: TRBV5-6
d_gene: TRBD1
abundance: -
j_gene: TRBJ2-1
CDR3nt: TGTGCCAGCAGCTGGACAGGGGCGGCCAATGAGCAGTTCTTC
CDR3aa: CASSWTGAANEQFF

v_gene: TRBV5-6
d_gene: TRBD2
abundance: -
j_gene: TRBJ2-7
CDR3nt: TGTGCCAGCAGCTTGTTTTCGGGAGGGTACGAGCAGTACTTC
CDR3aa: CASSLFSGGYEQYF

v_gene: TRBV4-2
d_gene: TRBD2
abundance: -
j_gene: TRBJ2-2
CDR3nt: TGTGCCAGCAGCCAAGGCGGGGGGAACACCGGGGAGCTGTTTTTT
CDR3aa: CASSQGGGNTGELFF

v_gene: TRBV7-9
d_gene: -
abundance: -
j_gene: TRBJ2-2
CDR3nt: TGTGCCAGCAGCCTTCAAAAGACAGGACACACCGGGGAGCTGTTTTTT
CDR3aa: CASSLQKTGHTGELFF

v_gene: TRBV3-1/TRBV3-2
d_gene: -
abundance: -
j_gene: TRBJ1-4
CDR3nt: TGTGCCAGCAGCCCAGCCGCAGTTCGGGGTAATGAAAAACTGTTTTTT
CDR3aa: CASSPAAVRGNEKLFF

v_gene: TRBV7-9
d_gene: -
abundance: -
j_gene: TRBJ2-5
CDR3nt: TGTGCCAGCAGCTTAGCAGGGGTAGAGACCCAGTACTTC
CDR3aa: CASSLAGVETQYF

v_gene: TRBV5-1
d_gene: TRBD1
abundance: -
j_gene: TRBJ1-2
CDR3nt: TGCGCCAGCAGCCGCCAGCCCCGACAGGGTTTGGAGGGCTACACCTTC
CDR3aa: CASSRQPRQGLEGYTF

v_gene: TRBV2
d_gene: -
abundance: -
j_gene: TRBJ1-1
CDR3nt: TGTGCCAGCAGTGGCGGGGTGGGCCCGAACACTGAAGCTTTCTTT
CDR3aa: CASSGGVGPNTEAFF